The T cell receptor beta chain described here comes from a study of graft-versus-host responses after intestinal transplantation. Sequenced by immunoSEQ multiplex PCR; TCRdb stores in-frame clones only, minus some. Of 15,000 to 20,000 clones listed, approximately 39% were seen once; the top ten hold over 3%. The authors combined approximately 200,000 CFSE-labeled responder cells with approximately 200,000 irradiated, violet-dye-labeled stimulator cells in plates. The CDR3 spans 18 residues. Germline CDR1 and CDR2: MGHRA and YSYEKL. Deletions cut 7 bases from V and 3 bases from J, with 27 bases between.

Sequencing was performed on alloreactive CD8+ T cells from a mixed lymphocyte reaction culture, taken before intestinal transplant. Subset: CFSE-low proliferating T cells sorted from approximately 6-day pre-transplant mixed lymphocyte reaction (GvH or HvG direction). The TCR originated in a human patient who received an intestinal transplant. V usage is TRBV4-1 and J usage is TRBJ1-2, with no clear D. The CDR3 sequence: CASTRNPLLPGRYYGYTF. The CDR3 DNA sequence: TGCGCCAGCACCAGAAACCCCCTGCTGCCAGGTCGCTACTATGGCTACACCTTC.